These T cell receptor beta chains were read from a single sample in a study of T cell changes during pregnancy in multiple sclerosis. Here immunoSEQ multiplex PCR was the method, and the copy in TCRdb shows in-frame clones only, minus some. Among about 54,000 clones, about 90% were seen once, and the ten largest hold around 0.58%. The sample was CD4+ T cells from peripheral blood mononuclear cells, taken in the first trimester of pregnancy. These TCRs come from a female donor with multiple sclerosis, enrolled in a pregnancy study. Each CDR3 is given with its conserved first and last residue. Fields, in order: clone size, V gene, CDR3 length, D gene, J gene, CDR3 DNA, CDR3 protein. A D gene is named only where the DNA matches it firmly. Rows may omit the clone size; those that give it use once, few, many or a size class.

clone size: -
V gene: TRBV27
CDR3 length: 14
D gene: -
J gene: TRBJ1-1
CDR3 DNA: TGTGCCAGCAGTTTATATAGGGGTAGCACTGAAGCTTTCTTT
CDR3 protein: CASSLYRGSTEAFF

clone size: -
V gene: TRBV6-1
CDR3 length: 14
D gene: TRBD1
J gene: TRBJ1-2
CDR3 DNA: TGTGCCAGCAGTGGACAGGGGGCTAACTATGGCTACACCTTC
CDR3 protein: CASSGQGANYGYTF

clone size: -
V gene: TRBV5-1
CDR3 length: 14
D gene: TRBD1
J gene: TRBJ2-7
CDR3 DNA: TGCGCCAGCAGCACCGGACAGGGATCCTACGAGCAGTACTTC
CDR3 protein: CASSTGQGSYEQYF

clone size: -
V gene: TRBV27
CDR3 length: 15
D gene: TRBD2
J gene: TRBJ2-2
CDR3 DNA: TGTGCCAGCAAAGGCGCTAGCGGGGACACCGGGGAGCTGTTTTTT
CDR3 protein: CASKGASGDTGELFF

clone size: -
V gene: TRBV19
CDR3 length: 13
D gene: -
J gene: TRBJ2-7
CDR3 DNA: TGTGCCAGTTGCCAGAGGGAATTGGGAGAGCAGTACTTC
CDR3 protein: CASCQRELGEQYF

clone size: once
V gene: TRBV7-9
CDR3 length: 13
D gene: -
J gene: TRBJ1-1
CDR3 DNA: TGTGCCAGCAAGCTTAGTTGGGCTTCGGAAGCTTTCTTT
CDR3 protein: CASKLSWASEAFF

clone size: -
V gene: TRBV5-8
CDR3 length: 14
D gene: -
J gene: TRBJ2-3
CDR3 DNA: TGTGCCAGCAGCTTGGGGTTGCGGACAGATACGCAGTATTTT
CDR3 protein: CASSLGLRTDTQYF

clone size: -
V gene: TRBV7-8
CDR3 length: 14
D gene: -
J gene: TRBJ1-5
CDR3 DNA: TGTGCCAGCAGCTTACTTCGAGGCAATCAGCCCCAGCATTTT
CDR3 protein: CASSLLRGNQPQHF

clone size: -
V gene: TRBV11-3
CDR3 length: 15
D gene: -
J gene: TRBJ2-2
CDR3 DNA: TGTGCCAGCAGCATGACTAGAAAGAACACCGGGGAGCTGTTTTTT
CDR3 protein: CASSMTRKNTGELFF

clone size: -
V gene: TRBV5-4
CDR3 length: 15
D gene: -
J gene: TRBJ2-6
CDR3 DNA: TGTGCCAGCAGCCTGAACAGGGCTGGGGCCAACGTCCTGACTTTC
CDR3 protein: CASSLNRAGANVLTF

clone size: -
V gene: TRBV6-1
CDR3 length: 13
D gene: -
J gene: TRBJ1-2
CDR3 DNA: TGTGCCAGCAGTGAGGCTACAGGGACTGGCTACACCTTC
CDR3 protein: CASSEATGTGYTF

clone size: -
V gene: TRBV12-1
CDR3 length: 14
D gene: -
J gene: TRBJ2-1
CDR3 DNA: TGTGCCAGCAAAATGGGGACTTACAACAATGAGCAGTTCTTC
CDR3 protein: CASKMGTYNNEQFF

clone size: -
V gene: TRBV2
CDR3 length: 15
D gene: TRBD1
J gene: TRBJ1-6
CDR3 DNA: TGTGCCAGCAGGAAGAACAGGGGGGGGCCGACACCCCTCCACTTT
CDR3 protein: CASRKNRGGPTPLHF

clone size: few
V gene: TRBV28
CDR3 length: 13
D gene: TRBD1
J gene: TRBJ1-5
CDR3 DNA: TGTGCCGGACGGACAGGCAGCAATCAGCCCCAGCATTTT
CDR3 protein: CAGRTGSNQPQHF

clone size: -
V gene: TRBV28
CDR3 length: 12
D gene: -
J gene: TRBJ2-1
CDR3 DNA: TGTGCCAGCGGCAGCTCCTACAATGAGCAGTTCTTC
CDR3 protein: CASGSSYNEQFF

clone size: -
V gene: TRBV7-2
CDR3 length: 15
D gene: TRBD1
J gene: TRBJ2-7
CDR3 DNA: TGTGCCAGCAGCCAAAGGACAGGGGGCGACGACGAGCAGTACTTC
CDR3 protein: CASSQRTGGDDEQYF

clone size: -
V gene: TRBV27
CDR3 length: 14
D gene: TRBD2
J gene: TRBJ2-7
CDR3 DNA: TGTGCCAGCAGCCCACGGGGGGGGCTCAACGAGCAGTACTTC
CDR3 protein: CASSPRGGLNEQYF

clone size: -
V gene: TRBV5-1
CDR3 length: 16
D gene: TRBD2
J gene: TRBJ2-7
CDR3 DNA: TGCGCCAGCAGCGGTAGGACTAGCGGGATTTCCTACGAGCAGTACTTC
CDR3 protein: CASSGRTSGISYEQYF

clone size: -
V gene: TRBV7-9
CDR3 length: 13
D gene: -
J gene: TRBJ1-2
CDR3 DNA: TGTGCCAGCAGCTCACGGACTGACTATGGCTACACCTTC
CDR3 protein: CASSSRTDYGYTF

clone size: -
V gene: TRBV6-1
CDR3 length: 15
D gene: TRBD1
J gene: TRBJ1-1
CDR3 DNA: TGTGCCAGCAGCAGAACGGGACAGGGGAACACTGAAGCTTTCTTT
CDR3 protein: CASSRTGQGNTEAFF

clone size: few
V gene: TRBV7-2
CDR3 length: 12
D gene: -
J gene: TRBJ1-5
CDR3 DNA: TGTGCCAGCAGCCTAACACAGGGGCCCCAGCATTTT
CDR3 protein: CASSLTQGPQHF

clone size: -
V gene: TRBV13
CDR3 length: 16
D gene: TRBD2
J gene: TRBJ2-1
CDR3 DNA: TGTGCCAGCAGCTCCCATATAGCGGGAGGGTCGGGTGAGCAGTTCTTC
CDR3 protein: CASSSHIAGGSGEQFF

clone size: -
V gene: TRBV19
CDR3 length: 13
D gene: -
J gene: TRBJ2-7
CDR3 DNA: TGTGCCAGTAGTGTCGGGGAGAGGGACGAGCAGTACTTC
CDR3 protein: CASSVGERDEQYF

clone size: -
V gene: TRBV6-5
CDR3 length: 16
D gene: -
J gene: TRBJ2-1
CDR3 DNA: TGTGCCAGCAGTTACTCCACAGGGATATCGTACAATGAGCAGTTCTTC
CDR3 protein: CASSYSTGISYNEQFF

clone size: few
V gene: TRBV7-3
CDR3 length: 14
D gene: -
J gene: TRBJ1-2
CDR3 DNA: TGTGCCAGCAGTATACCGGGAGTGAGCTATGGCTACACCTTC
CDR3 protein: CASSIPGVSYGYTF

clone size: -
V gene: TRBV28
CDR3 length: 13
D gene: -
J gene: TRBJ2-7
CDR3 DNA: TGTGCCAGCAGTAGGAGTAGTCTATACGAGCAGTACTTC
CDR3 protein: CASSRSSLYEQYF

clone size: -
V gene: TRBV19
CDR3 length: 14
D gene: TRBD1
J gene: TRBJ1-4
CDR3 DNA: TGTGCCAGTAGCGCAGGGGGCGCAGGAGAAAAACTGTTTTTT
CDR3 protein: CASSAGGAGEKLFF

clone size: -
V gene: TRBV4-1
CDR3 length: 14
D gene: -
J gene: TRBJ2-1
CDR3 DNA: TGCGCCAGCAGCCAAGACGGGGGTAGCAATGAGCAGTTCTTC
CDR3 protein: CASSQDGGSNEQFF

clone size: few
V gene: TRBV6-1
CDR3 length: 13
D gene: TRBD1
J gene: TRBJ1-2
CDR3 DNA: TGTGCCAGCAGTGTCCGGGACAGCGTCGGCTACACCTTC
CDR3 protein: CASSVRDSVGYTF

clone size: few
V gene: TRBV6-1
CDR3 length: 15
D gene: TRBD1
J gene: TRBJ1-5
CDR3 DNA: TGTGCCAGCATTTGGGACAGGACTACTGATCAGCCCCAGCATTTT
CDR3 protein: CASIWDRTTDQPQHF

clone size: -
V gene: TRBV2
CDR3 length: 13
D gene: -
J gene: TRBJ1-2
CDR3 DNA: TGTGCCAGCAGGGGGGGTCTCAGCTATGGCTACACCTTC
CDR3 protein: CASRGGLSYGYTF

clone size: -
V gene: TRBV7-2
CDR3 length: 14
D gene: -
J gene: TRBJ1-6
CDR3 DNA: TGTGCCAGCAGCCGAGACAGGCAATATTCACCCCTCCACTTT
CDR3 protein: CASSRDRQYSPLHF

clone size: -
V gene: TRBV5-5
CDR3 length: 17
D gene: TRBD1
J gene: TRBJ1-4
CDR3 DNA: TGTGCCAGCAGCTTGGCCGGACAGGGACCAACTAATGAAAAACTGTTTTTT
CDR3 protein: CASSLAGQGPTNEKLFF

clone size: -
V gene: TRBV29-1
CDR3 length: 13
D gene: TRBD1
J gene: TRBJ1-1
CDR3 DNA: TGCAGCACACGGGGACAGATGAACACTGAAGCTTTCTTT
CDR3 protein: CSTRGQMNTEAFF

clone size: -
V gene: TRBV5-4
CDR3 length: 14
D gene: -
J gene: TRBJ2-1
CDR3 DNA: TGTGCCAGCAGCTTGGGAGGGCAGAGGAATGAGCAGTTCTTC
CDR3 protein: CASSLGGQRNEQFF

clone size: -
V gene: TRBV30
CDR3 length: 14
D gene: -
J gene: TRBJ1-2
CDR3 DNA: TGTGCCTGGAGGCACGTAAGCCTTAACTATGGCTACACCTTC
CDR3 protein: CAWRHVSLNYGYTF

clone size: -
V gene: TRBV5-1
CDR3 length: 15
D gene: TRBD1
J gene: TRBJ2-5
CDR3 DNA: TGCGCCAGCAGCTTGGAAGGGACAGGGGAAGAGACCCAGTACTTC
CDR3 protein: CASSLEGTGEETQYF

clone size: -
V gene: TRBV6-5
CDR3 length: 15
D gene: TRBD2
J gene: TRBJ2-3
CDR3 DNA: TGTGCCAGCAGTTACCGGGCGGGAGCGACGGATACGCAGTATTTT
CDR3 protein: CASSYRAGATDTQYF

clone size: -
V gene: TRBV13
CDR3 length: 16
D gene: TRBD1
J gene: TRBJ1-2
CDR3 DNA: TGTGCCAGCAGCTTAAGGGGGGGACAGGGAAACTATGGCTACACCTTC
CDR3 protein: CASSLRGGQGNYGYTF

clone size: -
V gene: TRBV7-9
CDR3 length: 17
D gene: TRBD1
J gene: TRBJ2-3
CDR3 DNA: TGTGCCTCGTCAACCCCCCGGGGACAGTTGGGAGCGGATACGCAGTATTTT
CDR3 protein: CASSTPRGQLGADTQYF

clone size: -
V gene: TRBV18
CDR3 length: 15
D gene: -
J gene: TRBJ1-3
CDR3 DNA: TGTGCCAGCTCTTATACAGGGACCTCTGGAAACACCATATATTTT
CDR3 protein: CASSYTGTSGNTIYF

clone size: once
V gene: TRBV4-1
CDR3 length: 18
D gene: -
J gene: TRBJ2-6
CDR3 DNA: TGCGCCAGCAGGTCTTTGCTCCAGGGGAAGGCTAGGGCCAACGTCCTGACTTTC
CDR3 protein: CASRSLLQGKARANVLTF

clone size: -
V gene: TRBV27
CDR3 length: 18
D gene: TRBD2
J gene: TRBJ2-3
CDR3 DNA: TGTGCCAGCAGTTTCGAGGTTCATGCGGGGGGGCGTCCAGATACGCAGTATTTT
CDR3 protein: CASSFEVHAGGRPDTQYF

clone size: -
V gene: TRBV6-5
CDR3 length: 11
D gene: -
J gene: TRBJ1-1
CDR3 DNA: TGTGCCAGCAAGGAGGGGACTGAAGCTTTCTTT
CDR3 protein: CASKEGTEAFF